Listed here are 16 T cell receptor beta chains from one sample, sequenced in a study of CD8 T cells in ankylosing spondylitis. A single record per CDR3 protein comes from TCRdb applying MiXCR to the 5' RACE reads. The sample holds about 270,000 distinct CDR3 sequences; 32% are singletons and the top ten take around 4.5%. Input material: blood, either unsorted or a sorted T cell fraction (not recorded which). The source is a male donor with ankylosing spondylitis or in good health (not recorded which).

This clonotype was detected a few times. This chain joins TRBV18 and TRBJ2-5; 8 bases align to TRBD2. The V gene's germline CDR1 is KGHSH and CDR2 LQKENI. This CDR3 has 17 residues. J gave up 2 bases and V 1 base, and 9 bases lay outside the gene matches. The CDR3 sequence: CASSPRRAGGQQETQYF. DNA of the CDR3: TGTGCCAGCTCACCACGACGGGCGGGGGGCCAACAAGAGACCCAGTACTTC.

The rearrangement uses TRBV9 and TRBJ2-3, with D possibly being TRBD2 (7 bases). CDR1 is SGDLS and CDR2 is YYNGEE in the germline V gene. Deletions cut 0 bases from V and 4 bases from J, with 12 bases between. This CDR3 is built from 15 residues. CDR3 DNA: TGTGCCAGCAGCGTAGTTGGGGGGGCCGCAGATACGCAGTATTTT. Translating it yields CASSVVGGAADTQYF.

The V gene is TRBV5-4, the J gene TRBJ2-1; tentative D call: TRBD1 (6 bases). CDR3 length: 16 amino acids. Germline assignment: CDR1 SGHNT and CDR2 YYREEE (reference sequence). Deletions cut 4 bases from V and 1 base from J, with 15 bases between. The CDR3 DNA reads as TGTGCCAGCAGCCGACAGGATCCGATTTCCTACAATGAGCAGTTCTTC. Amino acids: CASSRQDPISYNEQFF.

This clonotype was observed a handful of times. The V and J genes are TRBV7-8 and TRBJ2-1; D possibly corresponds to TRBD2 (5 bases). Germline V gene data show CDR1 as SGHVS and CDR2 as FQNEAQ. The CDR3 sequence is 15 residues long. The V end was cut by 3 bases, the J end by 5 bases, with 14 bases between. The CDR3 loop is CASSFVASRDNEQFF. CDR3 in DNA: TGTGCCAGCAGCTTCGTGGCTAGCCGGGACAATGAGCAGTTCTTC.

The DNA for the CDR3 is TGTGCCAGCAGCTTAGCAGGACTAGCGCCTCCGGAGCAGTACTTC. Protein: CASSLAGLAPPEQYF. V gene TRBV7-9 combines with J gene TRBJ2-7; TRBD2 aligns across 9 bases. Germline V gives CDR1 SEHNR, CDR2 FQNEAQ (reference sequence). The CDR3 sequence is 15 residues long. V lost 0 bases, J lost 7 bases, and 7 bases stayed unmatched.

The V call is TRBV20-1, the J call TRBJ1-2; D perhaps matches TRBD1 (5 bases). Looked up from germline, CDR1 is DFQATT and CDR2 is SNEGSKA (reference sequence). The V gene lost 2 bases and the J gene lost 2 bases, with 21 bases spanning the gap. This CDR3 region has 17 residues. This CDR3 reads CSARPDFLDIENYGYTF. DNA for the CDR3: TGCAGTGCTAGACCCGACTTCTTGGACATTGAAAACTATGGCTACACCTTC.

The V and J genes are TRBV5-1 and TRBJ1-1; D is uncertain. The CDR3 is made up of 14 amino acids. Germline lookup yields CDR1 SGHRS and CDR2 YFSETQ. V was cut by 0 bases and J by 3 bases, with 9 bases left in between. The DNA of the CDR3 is TGCGCCAGCAGCTTGGTTAGGTCTGACACTGAAGCTTTCTTT. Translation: CASSLVRSDTEAFF.

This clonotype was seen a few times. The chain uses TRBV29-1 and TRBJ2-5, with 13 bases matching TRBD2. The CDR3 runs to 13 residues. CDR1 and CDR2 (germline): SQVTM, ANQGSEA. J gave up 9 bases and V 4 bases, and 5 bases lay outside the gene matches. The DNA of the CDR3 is TGCAGCGTTGTCACTAGCGGGGGGGAGGCCCAGTACTTC. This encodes CSVVTSGGEAQYF.

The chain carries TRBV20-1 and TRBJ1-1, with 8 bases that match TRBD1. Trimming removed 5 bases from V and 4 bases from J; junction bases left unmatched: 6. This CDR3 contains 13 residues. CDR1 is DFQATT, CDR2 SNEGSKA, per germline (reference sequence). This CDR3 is CSAGQGGGTEAFF. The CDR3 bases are TGCAGTGCTGGACAGGGAGGTGGCACTGAAGCTTTCTTT.

The CDR3 sequence: CASSQEVDYEQYF. The CDR3 nucleotides are TGCGCCAGCAGCCAAGAAGTGGACTACGAGCAGTACTTC. This chain joins TRBV4-1 and TRBJ2-7; D not resolved. The V gene's germline CDR1 is MGHRA and CDR2 YSYEKL. V lost 0 bases, J lost 3 bases, and 6 bases lay in between. The CDR3 spans 13 residues.

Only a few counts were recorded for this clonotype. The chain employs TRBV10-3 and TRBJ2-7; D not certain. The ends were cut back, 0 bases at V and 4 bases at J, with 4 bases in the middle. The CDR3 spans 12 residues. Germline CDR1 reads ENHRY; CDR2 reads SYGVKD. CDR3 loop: CAISESTYEQYF. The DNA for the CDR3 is TGTGCCATCAGTGAGTCTACTTACGAGCAGTACTTC.

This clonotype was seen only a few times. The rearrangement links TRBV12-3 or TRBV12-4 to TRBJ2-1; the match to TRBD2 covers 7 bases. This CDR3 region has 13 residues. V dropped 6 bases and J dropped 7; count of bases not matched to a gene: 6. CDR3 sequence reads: CASRTGTNNEQFF. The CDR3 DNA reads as TGTGCCAGCAGAACCGGGACTAATAATGAGCAGTTCTTC.

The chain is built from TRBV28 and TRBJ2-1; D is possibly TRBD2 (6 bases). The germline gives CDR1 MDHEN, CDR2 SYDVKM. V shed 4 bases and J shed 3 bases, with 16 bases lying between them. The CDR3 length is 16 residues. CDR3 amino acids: CASSSAPGVGYNEQFF. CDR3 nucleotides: TGTGCCAGCAGTTCCGCTCCGGGGGTGGGCTACAATGAGCAGTTCTTC.

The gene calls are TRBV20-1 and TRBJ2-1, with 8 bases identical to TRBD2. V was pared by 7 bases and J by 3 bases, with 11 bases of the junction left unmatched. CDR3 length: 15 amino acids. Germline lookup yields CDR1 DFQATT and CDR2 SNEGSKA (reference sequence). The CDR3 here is CSESAGGDHYNEQFF. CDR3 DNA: TGCAGTGAGAGCGCGGGGGGCGACCACTACAATGAGCAGTTCTTC.

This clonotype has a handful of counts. The CDR3 loop reads CSARGLKGTVSYEQYF. The CDR3 nucleotides read TGCAGTGCTAGAGGGCTTAAGGGGACAGTGTCCTACGAGCAGTACTTC. V usage is TRBV20-1 and J usage is TRBJ2-7, with TRBD1 identical over 7 bases. The CDR3 is 16 amino acids. Germline V gene sequence: CDR1 DFQATT, CDR2 SNEGSKA (reference sequence). After removal of 1 base from V and 1 base from J, the junction contained 10 bases not matched to a gene.

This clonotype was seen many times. The CDR3 sequence: CASSYSGGETQYF. The CDR3 DNA reads as TGTGCCAGCAGTTACTCAGGCGGAGAGACCCAGTACTTC. The chain employs TRBV6-5 and TRBJ2-5; no reliable D call. Germline V CDR1 and CDR2: MNHEY, SVGAGI. There are 13 residues in the CDR3. Trimming shortened V by 0 bases and J by 4 bases, and 6 bases separated the two germline ends.